A single T cell receptor (beta chain) is shown here with its context. Its cognate antigen is unknown. This entry comes from a study of T cells in localized non-small cell lung cancer. General study findings and limits: An association was observed between higher blood T cell density and longer overall survival. Highest T cell clonality was seen in uninvolved adjacent lung, surpassing that measured in tumor. Appearances in adjacent lung were noted for a median around 55 of the top 100 tumor clones.

With 5 bases removed from V and 11 bases from J, the gap between germline ends came to 10 bases. The CDR3 loop spans 12 amino acids. From germline, CDR1 is MNHEY and CDR2 SVGAGI. TCRdb keeps only in-frame clones here, not all; method: immunoSEQ multiplex PCR. The data hold around 25,000 clones, with approximately 86% observed a single time. This sample comprised peripheral blood, obtained before any cancer treatment. This rearrangement joins TRBV6-5 to TRBJ1-6; D gene uncertain. This TCR came from an older female donor with stage I lung adenocarcinoma. The DNA of the CDR3 is TGTGCCAGCAGTCCTCAGAGTACACCCCTCCACTTT. Translated, it gives CASSPQSTPLHF.